This T cell receptor (beta chain) is from a study of blood T cell repertoires in COVID-19. Study at large: Spain, Italy and the United States supplied samples that represented acute and convalescent COVID-19. In each case, the material was cDNA or gDNA derived from T cells, B-cell-depleted T cells, or PBMCs.

Method: immunoSEQ multiplex PCR; TCRdb's copy keeps in-frame clones and lacks some. The sample shows about 160,000 clones, roughly four fifths of them seen only once. Participants' reported clinical history set cohort assignment. Symptom resolution, clearance, or two negative PCRs marked the recovered donors of Cohort 3. Notes on this clone: This is likely an artifact of a read error, given a far larger clone one base away. This same CDR3 is encoded by further DNA sequences in the sample.

The TCR was taken from a man aged 50 to 60 who had recovered from COVID-19. The sample comprised PBMCs or T cells enriched from blood (not recorded which).

CDR3 amino acids: CASSPGQGYEQYF. Written as DNA, the CDR3 is TGTGCCAGCAGCCCGGGACAGGGTTACGAGCAGTACTTC. This chain uses TRBV7-3 with TRBJ2-7; 9 bases align to TRBD1. The CDR3 totals 13 residues. With V trimmed by 5 bases and J by 4 bases, 3 bases remained unmatched. Germline V gene lookup returns CDR1 SGHTA and CDR2 FQGTGA.